This T cell receptor (beta chain) is drawn from a study of blood T cell repertoires in COVID-19. About the research overall: Sample material is recorded as cDNA or gDNA derived from T cells, B-cell-depleted T cells, or PBMCs.

With 5 bases clipped from V and 4 bases from J, the junction kept 9 bases outside the gene matches. Germline CDR1 reads SEHNR; CDR2 reads FQNEAQ (reference sequence). The CDR3 runs 15 residues. In the original workflow: Quantification of nucleated cells was approximated via reference gene primer amplification. Sequencing was performed with immunoSEQ multiplex PCR; in TCRdb, only in-frame clones are kept and a portion is missing. That table gives V, J and clone size, and the DNA gave D and trimming. The data show some 97,000 clones, roughly 92% seen once. The gene calls are TRBV7-9 and TRBJ1-2, with 8 bases identical to TRBD1. Sequenced sample: peripheral blood. This TCR was recovered from an older man with acute or convalescent COVID-19. The CDR3 protein is CASSPGQGVGYGYTF. For the CDR3, the DNA is TGTGCCAGCAGCCCTGGACAGGGCGTGGGCTATGGCTACACCTTC. The whole variable domain, remainder taken from reference TRBV7-9 and TRBJ1-2, is DTGVSQNPRHKITKRGQNVTFRCDPISEHNRLYWYRQTLGQGPEFLTYFQNEAQLEKSRLLSDRFSAERPKGSFSTLEIQRTEQGDSAMYLCASSPGQGVGYGYTFGSGTRLTVV.